Each of the 32 T cell receptor beta chains below was sequenced from the same sample in a study of blood T cell repertoires in COVID-19. Generated by immunoSEQ multiplex PCR, the TCRdb table keeps only in-frame clones and is missing some. The sample records about 45,000 clones, roughly 92% being singletons. Sequenced sample: peripheral blood. The source is a man aged 50-59 years with COVID-19, enrolled during active disease.

The chain links TRBV5-8 to TRBJ2-7; D may be TRBD1 (5 bases). Germline V gene lookup returns CDR1 SGHTS and CDR2 YDEGEE. Trimming cost V 4 bases and J 0 bases, with 14 bases left between them. The CDR3 extends over 15 amino acids. CDR3 DNA sequence: TGTGCCAGCAGCCCAAAAGACAGTTACTCCTACGAGCAGTACTTC. This gives the protein CASSPKDSYSYEQYF.

The J gene is TRBJ1-1, the V gene TRBV5-6; the match to TRBD1 covers 9 bases. CDR1 and CDR2 from the germline V gene are SGHDT and YYEEEE. Trimming cost V 4 bases and J 5 bases; bases outside gene matches: 12. This CDR3 contains 16 residues. The CDR3 nucleotides read TGTGCCAGCAGCCCCGGGACAGGGTTCGACGGGACTGAAGCTTTCTTT. Amino acid sequence: CASSPGTGFDGTEAFF.

The chain links TRBV18 to TRBJ1-1, with D tentatively TRBD1 (5 bases). Germline V gene sequence: CDR1 KGHSH, CDR2 LQKENI. The CDR3 loop spans 13 amino acids. Trimming pared 2 bases from V and 3 bases from J, leaving 7 bases between. The CDR3 DNA follows: TGTGCCAGCTCACCATCCAGGGACACTGAAGCTTTCTTT. Protein sequence: CASSPSRDTEAFF.

The chain joins TRBV19 to TRBJ2-6, with TRBD1 as a possible D gene (6 bases). Per the germline V gene, CDR1 is LNHDA and CDR2 is SQIVND (reference sequence). V was pared by 6 bases and J by 2 bases, with 14 bases between. The length of the CDR3 is 16 residues. CDR3 in DNA: TGTGCCAGTAGCTTCAAACAGGGAGCTGGGGCCAACGTCCTGACTTTC. Its translation: CASSFKQGAGANVLTF.

J is TRBJ2-7 and V is TRBV5-1; 8 bases agree with TRBD2. V trimming: 4 bases; J trimming: 2 bases; junction bases outside the gene matches: 5. CDR1 and CDR2 from the germline V gene are SGHRS and YFSETQ. This CDR3 spans 14 amino acids. CDR3 coding DNA: TGCGCCAGCAGCGCCCCAGCGGGGGCCTACGAGCAGTACTTC. This sequence encodes CASSAPAGAYEQYF.

This chain connects TRBV5-6 to TRBJ2-5, with TRBD2 matching over 10 bases. Germline-derived CDR1 and CDR2 are SGHDT and YYEEEE. The CDR3 is made up of 17 amino acids. V lost 0 bases, J lost 5 bases, and 10 bases stayed unmatched. CDR3 nucleotide sequence: TGTGCCAGCAGCTTGGTTCCAAGCGGGAGGGCCGATGAGACCCAGTACTTC. This encodes CASSLVPSGRADETQYF. Combining the CDR3 with reference TRBV5-6 and TRBJ2-5 gives the whole variable domain DAGVTQSPTHLIKTRGQQVTLRCSPKSGHDTVSWYQQALGQGPQFIFQYYEEEERQRGNFPDRFSGHQFPNYSSELNVNALLLGDSALYLCASSLVPSGRADETQYFGPGTRLLVL.

The chain recombines TRBV5-1 with TRBJ1-4, with TRBD1 matching over 11 bases. CDR3 length: 15 amino acids. V lost 0 bases, J lost 7 bases, and 2 bases stayed unmatched. Germline lookup yields CDR1 SGHRS and CDR2 YFSETQ. The CDR3 protein is CASSLGTGGGEKLFF. The CDR3 bases are TGCGCCAGCAGCTTGGGGACAGGGGGCGGTGAAAAACTGTTTTTT.

This sequence joins TRBV11-2 and TRBJ2-1; a weak D match, TRBD1 (5 bases). Per the germline V gene, CDR1 is SGHAT and CDR2 is FQNNGV. V shed 5 bases and J shed 4 bases, with 9 bases lying between them. The CDR3 runs to 13 residues. The CDR3: CASSLGAYNEQFF. The CDR3 DNA follows: TGTGCCAGCAGCCTAGGGGCATACAATGAGCAGTTCTTC. Looking up the rest from reference TRBV11-2 and TRBJ2-1 gives the full variable domain: EAGVAQSPRYKIIEKRQSVAFWCNPISGHATLYWYQQILGQGPKLLIQFQNNGVVDDSQLPKDRFSAERLKGVDSTLKIQPAKLEDSAVYLCASSLGAYNEQFFGPGTRLTVL.

This chain connects TRBV19 to TRBJ1-1; unclear D gene. This CDR3 contains 13 residues. Germline CDR1 reads LNHDA; CDR2 reads SQIVND (reference sequence). The DNA for the CDR3 is TGTGTCGCCAGTAGTACCCGGGACACTGAAGCTTTCTTT. Translation gives CVASSTRDTEAFF.

J is TRBJ2-2 and V is TRBV4-3, with 8 bases fitting TRBD2. Trimming cost V 1 base and J 5 bases; bases outside gene matches: 3. The CDR3 extends over 15 amino acids. Per the germline V gene, CDR1 is LGHNA and CDR2 is YSLEER. The CDR3 region has the DNA TGCGCCAGCAGCCAAGCGGCTAGCGGGACCGGGGAGCTGTTTTTT. Protein sequence: CASSQAASGTGELFF.

This clone was detected only once. This sequence joins TRBV6-6 and TRBJ2-2, with 14 bases fitting TRBD2. CDR3 size: 19 residues. In germline, CDR1 is MNHNY, CDR2 SVGAGI (reference sequence). The J segment lost 1 base and the V segment lost 6 bases, leaving 10 bases of the junction unmatched. CDR3 sequence reads: CASSRGTSGSSMNTGELFF. CDR3 DNA: TGTGCCAGCAGCCGAGGGACTAGCGGGAGTTCTATGAACACCGGGGAGCTGTTTTTT.

This clone was seen a single time. The chain employs TRBV29-1 and TRBJ2-7, with 9 bases lining up with TRBD1. Germline V gene lookup returns CDR1 SQVTM and CDR2 ANQGSEA. Trimming at V came to 8 bases and at J to 0 bases, leaving 11 bases not matched to a gene. CDR3 length: 15 residues. CDR3 in amino acids: CSRGQGSSGSYEQYF. The CDR3 DNA is TGCAGCCGGGGACAGGGAAGTTCCGGCTCCTACGAGCAGTACTTC.

The V call is TRBV27, the J call TRBJ2-5; D is possibly TRBD2 (5 bases). The V and J ends lost 4 bases and 3 bases respectively, with 15 bases between them. The CDR3 contains 15 residues. CDR1 and CDR2 (germline): MNHEY, SMNVEV (reference sequence). Here the CDR3 DNA reads TGTGCCAGCAGTTCGTTATCGAGGGAAGAAGAGACCCAGTACTTC. Encoded protein: CASSSLSREEETQYF.

The rearrangement links TRBV7-2 to TRBJ2-5; D gene ambiguous. V was pared by 5 bases and J by 5 bases, with 12 bases between. The CDR3 is 13 amino acids. Germline V gene sequence: CDR1 SGHTA, CDR2 FQGNSA. In nucleotides, the CDR3 is TGTGCCAGCAGCCCCCAACTACTCGAGACCCAGTACTTC. Its translation is CASSPQLLETQYF.

This chain connects TRBV6-6 to TRBJ1-2; no definite D call. The length of the CDR3 is 13 residues. V lost 5 bases, J lost 6 bases, and 13 bases lay in between. CDR1 and CDR2 from the germline V gene are MNHNY and SVGAGI (reference sequence). CDR3 nucleotide sequence: TGTGCCAGCAGTCCCAAGAGCCGGGATGGCTACACCTTC. This encodes CASSPKSRDGYTF.

J is TRBJ1-3 and V is TRBV6-5; perhaps TRBD1 as D (5 bases). The CDR3 covers 15 residues. The germline V gene encodes CDR1 MNHEY and CDR2 SVGAGI. Trimming left V 5 bases short and J 0 bases short, with 11 bases between. The CDR3 spells CASSRQPRSGNTIYF. The CDR3, as DNA: TGTGCCAGCAGTAGACAGCCTCGCTCTGGAAACACCATATATTTT.

This chain links TRBV5-6 with TRBJ2-7; 7 bases are a match to TRBD2. The V segment lost 4 bases and the J segment 5 bases; nucleotides outside the gene matches: 6. This CDR3 has 13 residues. Germline V gene lookup returns CDR1 SGHDT and CDR2 YYEEEE. CDR3 residues: CASSRDYVDEQYF. For the CDR3, the DNA is TGTGCCAGCAGCAGGGACTACGTCGACGAGCAGTACTTC.

The chain combines TRBV18 with TRBJ2-5; 12 bases match TRBD2. V shed 3 bases, J shed 4 bases, and the junction held 3 bases outside the gene matches. This CDR3 has 15 residues. The germline V gene has CDR1 KGHSH and CDR2 LQKENI. The CDR3 loop is CASSPLAGGAETQYF. The DNA for the CDR3 is TGTGCCAGCTCACCGCTAGCGGGAGGGGCAGAGACCCAGTACTTC.

This clone has only one observation. This chain connects TRBV7-6 to TRBJ1-5, with D unclear. The CDR3 sequence is 13 residues long. The ends were cut back, 5 bases at V and 4 bases at J, with 9 bases in the middle. Germline lookup yields CDR1 SGHVS and CDR2 FNYEAQ. The CDR3 here is CASSLSDNQPQHF. In nucleotides, the CDR3 is TGTGCCAGCAGCCTTAGCGATAATCAGCCCCAGCATTTT. Full variable domain (missing parts from reference TRBV7-6 and TRBJ1-5): GAGVSQSPRYKVTKRGQDVALRCDPISGHVSLYWYRQALGQGPEFLTYFNYEAQQDKSGLPNDRFSAERPEGSISTLTIQRTEQRDSAMYRCASSLSDNQPQHFGDGTRLSIL.

This clone came up once. V and J are TRBV7-9 and TRBJ2-5; possible D gene TRBD1, 7 bases. The CDR3 is made up of 16 amino acids. CDR1 and CDR2 (germline): SEHNR, FQNEAQ (reference sequence). V lost 5 bases and J 2 bases, leaving 18 bases between the germline ends. The CDR3, as DNA: TGTGCCAGCAGCCCTAGGAGGGTACAGGGGCAAGAGACCCAGTACTTC. Translation gives CASSPRRVQGQETQYF.

The DNA for the CDR3 is TGTGCCAGCTCACCAGTCGCGGACAATGAGCAGTTCTTC. It yields the protein CASSPVADNEQFF. The V and J genes are TRBV18 and TRBJ2-1; D remains unclear. The CDR3 contains 13 residues. Deletions cut 2 bases from V and 5 bases from J, with 7 bases between. The germline V gene encodes CDR1 KGHSH and CDR2 LQKENI.

V and J are TRBV5-1 and TRBJ2-7; TRBD2 is a possible D gene (6 bases). The V end was cut by 0 bases, the J end by 0 bases, with 10 bases between. The CDR3 extends over 15 amino acids. Per the germline V gene, CDR1 is SGHRS and CDR2 is YFSETQ. In DNA, the CDR3 is TGCGCCAGCAGCTTGGCGGCGGGGCTCTCCTACGAGCAGTACTTC. Its translation: CASSLAAGLSYEQYF.

On this clone: At one of its ends the junction is not consistent with the germline gene, which may arise from a read error. The chain recombines TRBV6-5 with TRBJ1-1; a possible D gene is TRBD1 (5 bases). This CDR3 contains 12 residues. The germline V gene encodes CDR1 MNHEY and CDR2 SVGAGI. CDR3 sequence reads: CASKQEYTEAFF. CDR3 in DNA: TGTGCCAGCAAACAGGAATACACCGAAGCTTTCTTT.

The gene calls are TRBV11-2 and TRBJ1-2, with D possibly TRBD1 on 5 matching bases. The CDR3 length is 16 residues. Trimming shortened V by 0 bases and J by 3 bases, and 14 bases separated the two germline ends. CDR1 SGHAT and CDR2 FQNNGV come from the germline V gene. The CDR3 region is CASSLDPLDTHYGYTF. For the CDR3, the DNA is TGTGCCAGCAGCTTAGATCCGCTGGACACCCACTATGGCTACACCTTC.

This chain joins TRBV11-2 and TRBJ2-7; no clear D. The CDR3 length is 12 residues. V was trimmed by 0 bases and J by 3 bases, leaving 3 bases between them. From germline, CDR1 is SGHAT and CDR2 FQNNGV. CDR3 sequence (DNA): TGTGCCAGCAGCTTAGACCGCTACGAGCAGTACTTC. This sequence encodes CASSLDRYEQYF.

The J gene is TRBJ2-2, the V gene TRBV4-1, with TRBD1 matching over 10 bases. CDR1 is MGHRA and CDR2 is YSYEKL in the germline V gene. The CDR3 extends over 16 amino acids. Germline trimming cut 4 bases from V and 0 bases from J; bases unmatched to any gene: 2. This chain's CDR3 is CASSPTGGTNTGELFF. The CDR3, as DNA: TGCGCCAGCAGCCCGACAGGGGGCACGAACACCGGGGAGCTGTTTTTT.

The chain combines TRBV5-5 with TRBJ2-7, with TRBD2 identical over 7 bases. The CDR3 is made up of 15 amino acids. Trimming took 3 bases from V and 0 from J; bases not matched to a gene: 6. Germline V gene data show CDR1 as SGHKS and CDR2 as YYEKEE (reference sequence). In DNA, the CDR3 is TGTGCCAGCAGCTCAATACCGGGAGGCTCCTACGAGCAGTACTTC. Amino acid sequence: CASSSIPGGSYEQYF.

The chain joins TRBV7-8 to TRBJ2-5; D gene uncertain. V lost 5 bases and J 5 bases, leaving 9 bases between the germline ends. CDR1 and CDR2 (germline): SGHVS, FQNEAQ. The CDR3 has 12 amino acids. The CDR3 bases are TGTGCCAGCAGCCCCGACGGGGAGACCCAGTACTTC. Translated: CASSPDGETQYF.

The rearrangement joins TRBV5-1 to TRBJ1-1; the D gene is possibly TRBD1 (6 bases). Germline loops: CDR1 SGHRS, CDR2 YFSETQ. This CDR3 has 15 residues. Trimming cost V 2 bases and J 0 bases, with 11 bases left between them. CDR3 amino acids: CASSFDQGMNTEAFF. CDR3 nucleotide sequence: TGCGCCAGCAGCTTCGATCAGGGGATGAACACTGAAGCTTTCTTT.

DNA of the CDR3: TGCGCCAGCAGCTTGGACTCGAGATACAATGAGCAGTTCTTC. It translates to CASSLDSRYNEQFF. The rearrangement uses TRBV5-1 and TRBJ2-1; the D is unclear. The germline CDR1 and CDR2 sequences are SGHRS and YFSETQ. V was shortened by 0 bases and J by 4 bases, with 8 bases between the two germline ends. The CDR3 consists of 14 residues.

The V call is TRBV12-3 or TRBV12-4, the J call TRBJ2-7; the match to TRBD1 covers 7 bases. Trimming took 4 bases from V and 5 from J; bases not matched to a gene: 2. The CDR3 covers 12 residues. CDR3: CASSSQGDEQYF. CDR3 DNA sequence: TGTGCCAGCAGTTCGCAGGGGGACGAGCAGTACTTC.

The chain couples TRBV11-2 to TRBJ2-7; no definite D call. Deletions cut 1 base from V and 6 bases from J, with 4 bases between. CDR1 is SGHAT, CDR2 FQNNGV, per germline. CDR3 size: 11 residues. Here the CDR3 DNA reads TGTGCCAGCAGCTTAGCTGTCGAGCAGTACTTC. Amino acid sequence: CASSLAVEQYF.